A single sample is the source of the 10 T cell receptor beta chains below, sequenced in a study of blood T cell repertoires in COVID-19. This table comes from immunoSEQ multiplex PCR, and its TCRdb copy is limited to in-frame clones, with some not included. This sample has around 130,000 clones, with roughly 90% found just once. Sequencing was performed on peripheral blood. The receptors stem from a man aged 50 to 59 with active or convalescent COVID-19.

This chain joins TRBV2 and TRBJ2-2; 10 positions agree with TRBD2. Germline CDR1 SNHLY, CDR2 FYNNEI. The length of the CDR3 is 15 residues. Trimming removed 2 bases from V and 7 bases from J; junction bases left unmatched: 4. The CDR3 reads CASSEMLAGDGELFF. Written as DNA, the CDR3 is TGTGCCAGCAGTGAAATGCTAGCGGGAGACGGGGAGCTGTTTTTT.

This chain links TRBV28 with TRBJ1-5; D call uncertain. The CDR3 is 16 residues long. CDR1 and CDR2 from the germline V gene are MDHEN and SYDVKM. V lost 3 bases to trimming and J lost 2 bases, with 14 bases between them. The CDR3 here is CASSLYRVGGNQPQHF. The CDR3 region has the DNA TGTGCCAGCAGTTTGTATAGGGTCGGGGGCAATCAGCCCCAGCATTTT.

The genes are TRBV19 and TRBJ2-6, with 8 bases fitting TRBD1. V shed 3 bases, J shed 4 bases, and the junction held 5 bases outside the gene matches. This CDR3 spans 16 amino acids. Per the germline V gene, CDR1 is LNHDA and CDR2 is SQIVND (reference sequence). CDR3 sequence reads: CASSMGRGQGANVLTF. The CDR3 region has the DNA TGTGCCAGTAGTATGGGCAGGGGGCAAGGGGCCAACGTCCTGACTTTC.

The rearrangement joins TRBV28 to TRBJ2-7, with TRBD2 matching over 7 bases. Germline V lookup: CDR1 MDHEN, CDR2 SYDVKM. After removal of 8 bases from V and 3 bases from J, the junction contained 1 base not matched to a gene. This CDR3 is 11 amino acids long. CDR3 bases: TGTGCCAGCGGGGGGGTCTACGAGCAGTACTTC. It translates to CASGGVYEQYF. The entire variable domain, with the rest obtained from reference TRBV28 and TRBJ2-7, is as follows: DVKVTQSSRYLVKRTGEKVFLECVQDMDHENMFWYRQDPGLGLRLIYFSYDVKMKEKGDIPEGYSVSREKKERFSLILESASTNQTSMYLCASGGVYEQYFGPGTRLTVT.

This clone was picked up a small number of times. The V and J genes are TRBV9 and TRBJ1-3; D unclear. The CDR3 contains 16 residues. Trimming removed 0 bases from V and 4 bases from J, with 14 bases in between. Germline V gene lookup returns CDR1 SGDLS and CDR2 YYNGEE. The CDR3: CASSVGGSVAGNTIYF. The CDR3 DNA reads TGTGCCAGCAGCGTAGGAGGCTCCGTAGCGGGAAACACCATATATTTT.

Only one count was recorded for this clone. This CDR3 reads CASSLARGHGYTF. DNA of the CDR3: TGTGCCAGCAGCTTGGCCAGGGGTCATGGCTACACCTTC. This chain links TRBV5-8 with TRBJ1-2, with a weak D call TRBD1 (6 bases). In germline, CDR1 is SGHTS, CDR2 YDEGEE. CDR3 size: 13 residues. Trimming removed 0 bases from V and 6 bases from J, with 9 bases in between.

The chain recombines TRBV27 with TRBJ2-2; TRBD1 agrees at 8 bases. The junction had 16 bases not matched to a gene; V was cut back by 2 bases and J by 2 bases. The CDR3 is made up of 20 amino acids. Germline CDR1 reads MNHEY; CDR2 reads SMNVEV (reference sequence). DNA of the CDR3: TGTGCCAGCAGTTTAAGCCGACAGGGGCCAACCAGAGATAACACCGGGGAGCTGTTTTTT. Residues: CASSLSRQGPTRDNTGELFF.

V gene TRBV28 combines with J gene TRBJ2-1; D is undetermined. This CDR3 comprises 16 residues. Germline CDR1 and CDR2: MDHEN and SYDVKM. The V end lost 5 bases, the J end lost 1 base, and 15 bases lay between the germline ends. Here the CDR3 DNA reads TGTGCCAGCAGTCCGCCCAGACTTCCTTCCTACAATGAGCAGTTCTTC. Translation gives CASSPPRLPSYNEQFF.

This clone was recorded only once. The chain is built from TRBV28 and TRBJ2-5; TRBD1 matches at 7 bases. Germline V gene sequence: CDR1 MDHEN, CDR2 SYDVKM. This CDR3 has 14 amino acids. V lost 5 bases and J lost 6; bases outside the gene matches: 9. The CDR3 here is CASSPPQGWKTQYF. As DNA, the CDR3 is TGTGCCAGCAGTCCACCACAGGGGTGGAAGACCCAGTACTTC.

The chain recombines TRBV5-4 with TRBJ2-7, with D maybe TRBD1 (5 bases). Trimming shortened V by 6 bases and J by 6 bases, and 22 bases separated the two germline ends. This CDR3 is built from 15 residues. CDR1 and CDR2 (germline): SGHNT, YYREEE (reference sequence). The CDR3, as DNA: TGTGCCAGCACCAGAACAGGAACTCCCCGAAGCGAGCAGTACTTC. The encoded protein is CASTRTGTPRSEQYF.